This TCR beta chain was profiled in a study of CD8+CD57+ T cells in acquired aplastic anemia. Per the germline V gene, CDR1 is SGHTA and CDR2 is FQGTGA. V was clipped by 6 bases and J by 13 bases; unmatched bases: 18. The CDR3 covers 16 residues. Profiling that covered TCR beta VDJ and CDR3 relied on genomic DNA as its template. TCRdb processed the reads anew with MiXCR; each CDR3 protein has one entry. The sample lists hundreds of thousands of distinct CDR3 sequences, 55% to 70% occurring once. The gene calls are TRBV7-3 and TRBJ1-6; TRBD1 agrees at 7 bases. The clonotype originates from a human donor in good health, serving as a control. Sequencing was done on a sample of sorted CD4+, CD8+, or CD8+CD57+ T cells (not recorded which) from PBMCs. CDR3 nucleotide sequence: TGTGCCAGCAGTTTCGGGGACAGTCGTGTCTACACCCCCCTCCACTTT. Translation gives CASSFGDSRVYTPLHF.